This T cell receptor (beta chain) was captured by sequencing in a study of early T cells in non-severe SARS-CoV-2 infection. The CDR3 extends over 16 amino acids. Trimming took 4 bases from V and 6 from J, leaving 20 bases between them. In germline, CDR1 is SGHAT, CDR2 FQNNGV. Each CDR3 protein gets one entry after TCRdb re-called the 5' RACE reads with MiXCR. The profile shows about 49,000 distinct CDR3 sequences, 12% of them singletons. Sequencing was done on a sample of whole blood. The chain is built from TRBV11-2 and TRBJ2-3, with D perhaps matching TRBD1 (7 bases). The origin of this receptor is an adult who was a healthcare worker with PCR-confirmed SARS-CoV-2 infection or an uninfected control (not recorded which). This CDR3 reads CASSSRQGGTWDTQYF. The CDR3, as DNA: TGTGCCAGCAGCTCCCGACAGGGAGGTACGTGGGATACGCAGTATTTT.